What follows describes a single T cell receptor (beta chain). Its target is unknown. The sample belongs to a study of identical twins. Study results and caveats: Within cord blood, abundant beta clonotypes carried fewer insertions, but memory repertoires showed no such trend. Findings depended on cross-sectional statistics rather than tracking the same donors. Partial confounding of zero-insertion analyses by invariant MAIT and iNKT cells was possible.

One entry per CDR3 protein, called by TCRdb with MiXCR from the 5' RACE reads. The sample records some 1,600,000 distinct CDR3 sequences, under 35% being singletons. Germline CDR1 reads SGHRS; CDR2 reads YFSETQ. The CDR3 consists of 16 residues. J gave up 5 bases and V 0 bases, and 5 bases lay outside the gene matches. The chain carries TRBV5-1 and TRBJ2-2; TRBD1 agrees at 9 bases. The sequence was collected from a newborn girl in good health. Sequencing was performed on cord blood. The CDR3 DNA follows: TGCGCCAGCAGCTTGGGCGACAGGGGGTCGACCGGGGAGCTGTTTTTT. Protein: CASSLGDRGSTGELFF.